The TCR beta chain described here comes from a study of blood T cell repertoires in COVID-19. Methods used by the authors: Reference gene primer amplification yielded estimated nucleated cell counts. Profiling relied on immunoSEQ multiplex PCR, and the TCRdb table lists in-frame clones only, not all of them. That table supplies the V and J calls and clone size; D and trimming were determined from the DNA. Here the sample spans 200,000 to 250,000 clones, around 80% being singletons. The V and J ends lost 8 bases and 6 bases respectively, with 19 bases between them. This CDR3 has 14 amino acids. The V gene's germline CDR1 is MNHNS and CDR2 SASEGT.

The TCR comes from a woman between 40 and 55 years old with acute or convalescent COVID-19. The chain carries TRBV6-1 and TRBJ1-2; D possibly corresponds to TRBD1 (6 bases). Material for sequencing was peripheral blood. CDR3 in DNA: TGTGCCAGCGCATACTTGGGGGGGGCAGATGGCTACACCTTC. Translating it yields CASAYLGGADGYTF.